This T cell receptor (beta chain) stems from a study of cytomegalovirus exposure and HLA in healthy donors. Points from the study as a whole: There were about 160 TCR beta chains listed as cytomegalovirus-associated.

PCR amplification relied on 60 Vbeta primers (plus 13 Jbeta primers). Data came from immunoSEQ multiplex PCR; TCRdb stores just in-frame clones and leaves some out. The clone table shows about 120,000 clones, with the ten largest holding roughly 3.6%. Germline CDR1 and CDR2: MNHEY and SVGAGI. With 7 bases removed from V and 1 base from J, the gap between germline ends came to 13 bases. The CDR3 sequence is 14 residues long. Points on this clone: Its target is not known.

The material sequenced was PBMCs. The chain is built from TRBV6-5 and TRBJ1-1; D is undetermined. The clonotype comes from a man younger than 45 in good health and CMV-seronegative. The CDR3 loop is CASTGSWANTEAFF. In DNA, the CDR3 is TGTGCCAGCACCGGATCGTGGGCGAACACTGAAGCTTTCTTT.